The rows below give T cell receptor beta chains drawn from one sample of a study of metastatic and nonmetastatic thyroid tumors. From the PCR reads, TCRdb re-called clones with MiXCR. The sample consists of 20,000 or so clones, approximately 11% of them appearing once. Sequencing was carried out using blood. All receptors come from a female donor with papillary thyroid cancer or a benign thyroid nodule (not recorded which). Some clones in this sample may be carry-over from other donors' samples. CDR3s include the opening cysteine and the closing phenylalanine or tryptophan. Each record gives: J gene, clone size, D gene, V gene, CDR3 protein, CDR3 DNA. A D gene is named only where the DNA matches it firmly. Clone sizes are given selectively: once, few, many, or a class where the clone is expanded.

J: TRBJ2-7; size: few; D: NA; V: TRBV28; CDR3: CASSAYRCHEQYF; DNA: TGTGCCAGCAGTGCCTACAGGTGCCACGAGCAGTACTTC
J: TRBJ1-2; size: medium-sized; D: NA; V: TRBV6-2/TRBV6-3; CDR3: CASSYSRGLDGYTF; DNA: TGTGCCAGCAGTTACTCTCGGGGTCTGGATGGCTACACCTTC
J: TRBJ1-4; size: many; D: NA; V: TRBV27; CDR3: CASSLSTAYNEKLFF; DNA: TGTGCCAGCAGTTTATCCACTGCTTATAATGAAAAACTGTTTTTT
J: TRBJ2-7; size: NA; D: NA; V: TRBV6-1; CDR3: CASSDGTPAYEQYF; DNA: TGTGCCAGCAGTGATGGGACACCGGCCTACGAGCAGTACTTC
J: TRBJ1-2; size: medium-sized; D: TRBD1; V: TRBV6-1; CDR3: CASSRGGGFAYGYTF; DNA: TGTGCCAGCAGCCGAGGGGGCGGTTTCGCCTATGGCTACACCTTC
J: TRBJ2-1; size: many; D: TRBD2; V: TRBV9; CDR3: CASSAGLAGTTNEQFF; DNA: TGTGCCAGCAGCGCAGGACTAGCGGGAACCACCAATGAGCAGTTCTTC
J: TRBJ2-7; size: many; D: NA; V: TRBV20-1; CDR3: CSARAYRAEQYF; DNA: TGCAGTGCTAGAGCCTACAGGGCCGAGCAGTACTTC
J: TRBJ1-4; size: many; D: TRBD1; V: TRBV5-1; CDR3: CASSPGQGEKLFF; DNA: TGCGCCAGCAGCCCTGGACAGGGAGAAAAACTGTTTTTT
J: TRBJ2-2; size: many; D: NA; V: TRBV7-6; CDR3: CASTKRGGTSDTGELFF; DNA: TGTGCCAGCACCAAAAGGGGGGGGACTTCTGACACCGGGGAGCTGTTTTTT
J: TRBJ2-7; size: medium-sized; D: TRBD1; V: TRBV28; CDR3: CASRKTGAASYEQYF; DNA: TGTGCCAGCAGGAAGACAGGGGCTGCCTCCTACGAGCAGTACTTC
J: TRBJ1-5; size: few; D: TRBD1; V: TRBV28; CDR3: CASRHDRGRNQPQHF; DNA: TGTGCCAGCAGACACGACAGGGGGCGGAATCAGCCCCAGCATTTT
J: TRBJ2-7; size: many; D: NA; V: TRBV14; CDR3: CASSQVALTSGEQYF; DNA: TGTGCCAGCAGCCAAGTGGCACTAACGTCCGGCGAGCAGTACTTC
J: TRBJ2-5; size: many; D: NA; V: TRBV5-1; CDR3: CASSPISGPEETQYF; DNA: TGCGCCAGCAGCCCCATCAGTGGCCCCGAAGAGACCCAGTACTTC